The 29 T cell receptor beta chains reported below all come from one sample, sequenced in a study of beta chain features in type 1 diabetes. Expressed TCRB transcripts were sequenced because the isolated RNA had all been reverse transcribed beforehand. Data came from immunoSEQ multiplex PCR; TCRdb stores just in-frame clones and leaves some out. The profile shows some 230,000 clones, 7.5% to 10% of them singletons. The material sequenced was naive CD4+ T cells from blood. Receptors originate from a woman under 30 in good health.

The chain couples TRBV4-2 to TRBJ2-3; D remains ambiguous. There are 14 residues in the CDR3. CDR1 is LGHNA, CDR2 YNFKEQ, per germline. Deletions cut 5 bases from V and 1 base from J, with 10 bases between. As DNA, the CDR3 is TGTGCCAGCAGCTTCCCCGTTGGCACAGATACGCAGTATTTT. Residues: CASSFPVGTDTQYF.

A few counts support this clone. The V and J genes are TRBV9 and TRBJ1-5; D is undetermined. The germline V and J ends were trimmed by 0 bases and 7 bases, with 14 bases remaining between them. Germline CDR1 SGDLS, CDR2 YYNGEE. This CDR3 is built from 15 residues. The CDR3 protein is CASSVVGWPGQPQHF. As DNA, the CDR3 is TGTGCCAGCAGCGTAGTTGGATGGCCCGGGCAGCCCCAGCATTTT.

The chain joins TRBV11-2 to TRBJ2-2, with a possible D match to TRBD1 (6 bases). CDR1 SGHAT and CDR2 FQNNGV come from the germline V gene. V gave up 4 bases and J gave up 8 bases, with 14 bases separating them. There are 14 residues in the CDR3. The CDR3 here is CASSWVPGEGELFF. The CDR3 DNA reads TGTGCCAGCAGCTGGGTTCCAGGGGAAGGGGAGCTGTTTTTT.

In its sample, this clone was seen a few times. The chain uses TRBV7-9 and TRBJ1-4; 12 nucleotides match TRBD1. J lost 4 bases, V lost 5 bases, and 8 bases had no gene match. Germline V CDR1 and CDR2: SEHNR, FQNEAQ (reference sequence). The CDR3 sequence is 17 residues long. CDR3 nucleotides: TGTGCCAGCAGCCGCGGGGACAGGGGGCGGCTTAATGAAAAACTGTTTTTT. Amino acids: CASSRGDRGRLNEKLFF.

This chain connects TRBV5-1 to TRBJ2-2; D not certain. Germline CDR1 SGHRS, CDR2 YFSETQ. This CDR3 has 13 amino acids. V dropped 0 bases and J dropped 7 bases, with 7 bases sitting between them. The CDR3 DNA follows: TGCGCCAGCAGCTTGGCCACGAGCGGGGAGCTGTTTTTT. This gives the protein CASSLATSGELFF.

V usage is TRBV5-6 and J usage is TRBJ2-2, with 10 nucleotides matching TRBD1. This CDR3 comprises 15 residues. Germline V gives CDR1 SGHDT, CDR2 YYEEEE. J gave up 4 bases and V 6 bases, and 6 bases lay outside the gene matches. The CDR3, as DNA: TGTGCCAGCACCGTTGACAGGGGGCGCACCGGGGAGCTGTTTTTT. Translating it yields CASTVDRGRTGELFF.

This clone has just a few counts. The genes are TRBV6-5 and TRBJ2-7, with 11 bases aligning to TRBD1. CDR1 is MNHEY, CDR2 SVGAGI, per germline. This CDR3 spans 16 amino acids. The junction had 5 bases not matched to a gene; V was cut back by 2 bases and J by 2 bases. The CDR3 is CASSYQGQGVPYEQYF. CDR3 sequence (DNA): TGTGCCAGCAGTTACCAGGGACAGGGGGTCCCCTACGAGCAGTACTTC.

A few counts support this clone. The V gene is TRBV27, the J gene TRBJ1-5; 7 bases are a match to TRBD1. Germline V gene sequence: CDR1 MNHEY, CDR2 SMNVEV (reference sequence). The V and J ends lost 5 bases and 2 bases, in that order; junction bases with no gene match: 9. The CDR3 is 16 residues long. This CDR3 reads CASSLRQGRGNQPQHF. The CDR3 bases are TGTGCCAGCAGTCTTAGACAGGGTAGGGGCAATCAGCCCCAGCATTTT.

The V call is TRBV29-1, the J call TRBJ2-7, with D perhaps TRBD2 (5 bases). The CDR3 totals 13 residues. Trimming removed 5 bases at V and 4 bases at J, with 15 bases between. The germline CDR1 and CDR2 sequences are SQVTM and ANQGSEA. Here the CDR3 DNA reads TGCAGCGTTTCCCGGAGCGGCGATTACGAGCAGTACTTC. It is translated as CSVSRSGDYEQYF.

This clone was detected only a few times. The chain is built from TRBV7-2 and TRBJ2-7; the match to TRBD2 covers 11 bases. V trimming: 4 bases; J trimming: 9 bases; junction bases outside the gene matches: 14. CDR3 length: 16 residues. Germline V CDR1 and CDR2: SGHTA, FQGNSA. CDR3 sequence reads: CASSYYLSGRDLRQYF. CDR3 sequence (DNA): TGTGCCAGCAGCTACTACCTTAGCGGGAGGGATTTGAGGCAGTACTTC.

The rearrangement uses TRBV7-3 and TRBJ2-7, with D possibly matching TRBD1 (6 bases). The CDR3 is made up of 16 amino acids. Looked up from germline, CDR1 is SGHTA and CDR2 is FQGTGA. The V end was cut by 5 bases, the J end by 5 bases, with 22 bases between. CDR3 DNA: TGTGCCAGCAGCCCCTGGGTAGGACCTCAGGGGAACGAGCAGTACTTC. Translated, it gives CASSPWVGPQGNEQYF.

This chain uses TRBV30 with TRBJ2-5; weak D call: TRBD2 (5 bases). This CDR3 spans 15 amino acids. Germline V lookup: CDR1 GTSNPN, CDR2 SVGIG (reference sequence). Trimming shortened V by 2 bases and J by 7 bases, and 20 bases separated the two germline ends. Here the CDR3 DNA reads TGTGCCTGGAGTCTGGTGTCCGGGCTAGCTGGGACCCAGTACTTC. Translation gives CAWSLVSGLAGTQYF.

This clone was counted between two and nine times. The rearrangement uses TRBV6-6 and TRBJ1-5, with D maybe TRBD1 (6 bases). V was cut by 5 bases and J by 6 bases, with 17 bases left in between. Germline lookup yields CDR1 MNHNY and CDR2 SVGAGI (reference sequence). The length of the CDR3 is 15 residues. The CDR3 is CASSRGQGGVQPQHF. The CDR3 DNA reads TGTGCCAGCAGTCGGGGCCAAGGGGGGGTTCAGCCCCAGCATTTT.

With regard to this clone: Distinct nucleotide sequences in the sample also encode this CDR3. This chain joins TRBV9 and TRBJ1-1; tentatively, D is TRBD1 (6 bases). Deletions cut 0 bases from V and 5 bases from J, with 11 bases between. The CDR3 is made up of 14 amino acids. From germline, CDR1 is SGDLS and CDR2 YYNGEE. CDR3 nucleotides: TGTGCCAGCAGCGTAGGGGGGAGGGGGACTGAAGCTTTCTTT. This encodes CASSVGGRGTEAFF.

The sample holds many counts of this clone. The chain links TRBV29-1 to TRBJ2-5; D possibly corresponds to TRBD2 (6 bases). This CDR3 region has 11 residues. Per germline, CDR1 SQVTM and CDR2 ANQGSEA. Trimming removed 5 bases from V and 3 bases from J, with 7 bases in between. The CDR3 here is CSVPGEETQYF. CDR3 coding DNA: TGCAGCGTTCCGGGAGAAGAGACCCAGTACTTC. Together with reference TRBV29-1 and TRBJ2-5, the CDR3 gives the full variable domain: SAVISQKPSRDICQRGTSLTIQCQVDSQVTMMFWYRQQPGQSLTLIATANQGSEATYESGFVIDKFPISRPNLTFSTLTVSNMSPEDSSIYLCSVPGEETQYFGPGTRLLVL.

This clone was seen a few times. This sequence joins TRBV19 and TRBJ2-1, with 12 bases identical to TRBD2. Germline V gene data show CDR1 as LNHDA and CDR2 as SQIVND (reference sequence). CDR3 length: 13 residues. With V trimmed by 7 bases and J by 8 bases, 3 bases remained unmatched. CDR3 nucleotides: TGTGCCAGTACCGCTAGCGGGAGGGATGAGCAGTTCTTC. Its protein is CASTASGRDEQFF. The full variable domain, in which reference TRBV19 and TRBJ2-1 provide the parts outside the CDR3, is DGGITQSPKYLFRKEGQNVTLSCEQNLNHDAMYWYRQDPGQGLRLIYYSQIVNDFQKGDIAEGYSVSREKKESFPLTVTSAQKNPTAFYLCASTASGRDEQFFGPGTRLTVL.

The V and J genes are TRBV30 and TRBJ2-5; D possibly corresponds to TRBD1 (6 bases). Looked up from germline, CDR1 is GTSNPN and CDR2 is SVGIG (reference sequence). The CDR3 covers 14 residues. V shed 4 bases and J shed 4 bases, with 16 bases lying between them. The CDR3 here is CAWNEGGSRETQYF. The CDR3 bases are TGTGCCTGGAATGAAGGGGGAAGTCGAGAGACCCAGTACTTC.

This sequence joins TRBV19 and TRBJ2-7; 7 positions match TRBD2. This CDR3 region has 12 residues. Germline assignment: CDR1 LNHDA and CDR2 SQIVND (reference sequence). The trim removed 5 bases at V and 6 bases at J, leaving 4 bases unmatched. As DNA, the CDR3 is TGTGCCAGTAGTCGGGGGGTTGGCGAGCAGTACTTC. Translating it yields CASSRGVGEQYF.

This clone occurred a few times. The chain combines TRBV19 with TRBJ2-2; 8 bases are a match to TRBD1. J lost 6 bases, V lost 6 bases, and 6 bases had no gene match. Looked up from germline, CDR1 is LNHDA and CDR2 is SQIVND (reference sequence). The CDR3 spans 14 residues. The CDR3 reads CASSTLRGPGELFF. The CDR3 nucleotides are TGTGCCAGTAGCACCCTCAGGGGGCCCGGGGAGCTGTTTTTT. The full variable domain, in which reference TRBV19 and TRBJ2-2 provide the parts outside the CDR3, is DGGITQSPKYLFRKEGQNVTLSCEQNLNHDAMYWYRQDPGQGLRLIYYSQIVNDFQKGDIAEGYSVSREKKESFPLTVTSAQKNPTAFYLCASSTLRGPGELFFGEGSRLTVL.

The chain couples TRBV7-2 to TRBJ2-7; 7 bases line up with TRBD1. Germline V gene sequence: CDR1 SGHTA, CDR2 FQGNSA. The CDR3 sequence is 15 residues long. V shed 4 bases and J 3 bases; nucleotides not matched to a gene: 9. The CDR3 DNA follows: TGTGCCAGCAGCTCCCCGACAGGGATCGGCTACGAGCAGTACTTC. This translates into CASSSPTGIGYEQYF.

Only a few counts were recorded for this clone. The chain uses TRBV7-2 and TRBJ2-3, with D maybe TRBD1 (5 bases). Germline CDR1 and CDR2: SGHTA and FQGNSA. The V gene lost 6 bases and the J gene lost 9 bases, with 16 bases spanning the gap. The CDR3 has 13 residues. The CDR3 DNA reads TGTGCCAGCAGGAATCTAGGGGTCGGGACGCAGTATTTT. This sequence encodes CASRNLGVGTQYF.

With regard to this clone: This same CDR3 is encoded by further DNA sequences in the sample. The chain is built from TRBV5-1 and TRBJ2-1, with 7 nucleotides matching TRBD1. Trimming took 4 bases from V and 0 from J; bases not matched to a gene: 4. Looked up from germline, CDR1 is SGHRS and CDR2 is YFSETQ. The CDR3 sequence is 15 residues long. CDR3 amino acids: CASSLTGSSYNEQFF. CDR3 in DNA: TGCGCCAGCAGCCTGACAGGGAGCTCCTACAATGAGCAGTTCTTC.

The chain couples TRBV4-1 to TRBJ2-2, with 9 bases matching TRBD1. This CDR3 comprises 16 residues. J lost 5 bases, V lost 2 bases, and 6 bases had no gene match. In germline, CDR1 is MGHRA, CDR2 YSYEKL. This chain's CDR3 is CASSQWEQGATGELFF. In DNA form, the CDR3 reads TGCGCCAGCAGCCAATGGGAACAGGGGGCGACCGGGGAGCTGTTTTTT.

This clone appeared a few times. The V gene is TRBV30, the J gene TRBJ2-5; the match to TRBD1 covers 9 bases. The J call may not be correct, given that the DNA end is closer to TRBJ2-7. This CDR3 comprises 14 residues. Germline CDR1 GTSNPN, CDR2 SVGIG (reference sequence). CDR3 sequence: CAWDRDRDSYEQYF. CDR3 bases: TGTGCCTGGGACCGGGACAGGGATTCCTACGAGCAGTACTTC.

This clone was observed a few times. This sequence joins TRBV19 and TRBJ2-1, with a possible D match to TRBD1 (6 bases). Germline CDR1 and CDR2: LNHDA and SQIVND (reference sequence). V was pared by 3 bases and J by 7 bases, with 10 bases between. This CDR3 is built from 13 residues. This chain's CDR3 is CASSIVGANEQFF. In DNA, the CDR3 is TGTGCCAGTAGTATTGTGGGGGCGAATGAGCAGTTCTTC.

The chain couples TRBV7-8 to TRBJ1-6; maybe TRBD1 (5 bases). The CDR3 runs 14 residues. The V and J ends lost 5 bases and 5 bases respectively, with 10 bases between them. Germline values: CDR1 SGHVS, CDR2 FQNEAQ. The CDR3 bases are TGTGCCAGCAGCCCAGGGACTGATAATTCACCCCTCCACTTT. Its protein is CASSPGTDNSPLHF.

The sample holds a few counts of this clone. The genes are TRBV7-2 and TRBJ2-7, with TRBD1 matching 7 bases. The length of the CDR3 is 13 residues. Germline V gene lookup returns CDR1 SGHTA and CDR2 FQGNSA. Germline trimming cut 7 bases from V and 3 bases from J; bases unmatched to any gene: 6. CDR3 DNA: TGTGCCAGCACGAGACAGGGATTCTACGAGCAGTACTTC. Translation: CASTRQGFYEQYF.

J is TRBJ1-5 and V is TRBV5-1; D is perhaps TRBD1 (5 bases). CDR3 size: 16 residues. Germline CDR1 is SGHRS and CDR2 is YFSETQ. V was cut by 0 bases and J by 0 bases, with 10 bases left in between. The CDR3 loop reads CASSLDWGYSNQPQHF. CDR3 nucleotide sequence: TGCGCCAGCAGCTTGGACTGGGGCTATAGCAATCAGCCCCAGCATTTT.

The chain couples TRBV18 to TRBJ1-1; D call uncertain. Trimming removed 1 base at V and 0 bases at J, with 12 bases between. The CDR3 contains 16 residues. Germline lookup yields CDR1 KGHSH and CDR2 LQKENI. The CDR3 region has the DNA TGTGCCAGCTCACCACAGCTTGGGAGGCTGAACACTGAAGCTTTCTTT. Its translation: CASSPQLGRLNTEAFF.